This T cell receptor (beta chain) was profiled in a study of OX40 agonist ivuxolimab in advanced cancers. Study background: Ivuxolimab, which patients received intravenously every 2 weeks, was dosed at 0.01 to 10 mg/kg. The dose-escalation cohort was around 83% male, with a mean age of about 58 years, ranging roughly 20 to 90. Three patients showed partial responses: one hepatocellular carcinoma and two cutaneous melanoma cases.

The CDR3 is made up of 15 amino acids. V shed 1 base, J shed 3 bases, and the junction held 3 bases outside the gene matches. Germline CDR1 and CDR2: SGHTA and FQGNSA. Here immunoSEQ multiplex PCR was the method, and the copy in TCRdb shows in-frame clones only, minus some. The sample holds roughly 80,000 clones; around 84% are singletons and the top ten take under 2%. The input for sequencing was CD4+ or CD8+ T cells sorted from blood, taken in a trial of the OX40 agonist ivuxolimab. The V call is TRBV7-2, the J call TRBJ1-2; TRBD1 aligns across 9 bases. The sequence came from an adult with an advanced solid tumor such as melanoma, head and neck, liver or kidney cancer. The CDR3 sequence is CASSLVTGGYYGYTF. DNA of the CDR3: TGTGCCAGCAGCTTAGTTACAGGGGGCTACTATGGCTACACCTTC. Filled out from reference TRBV7-2 and TRBJ1-2, the complete variable domain reads GAGVSQSPSNKVTEKGKDVELRCDPISGHTALYWYRQSLGQGLEFLIYFQGNSAPDKSGLPSDRFSAERTGGSVSTLTIQRTQQEDSAVYLCASSLVTGGYYGYTFGSGTRLTVV.